These 4 T cell receptor beta chains were all obtained from the same sample, sequenced in a study of T cells in Graves' hyperthyroidism and ophthalmopathy. Amplification of TCR beta CDR3 regions was performed using RNA transcripts as template. HTBI primers were the set used in a first-round RT-PCR of the TCR CDR3. MiXCR, applied by TCRdb to the multiplex PCR reads, yields one record per CDR3 protein. The table lists approximately 710,000 distinct CDR3 sequences, 17% of them singletons, with about a sixth in the top ten. The specimen was blood. Source of these receptors: a man aged 45-60 years with Graves' hyperthyroidism.

The chain uses TRBV29-1 and TRBJ1-1; no firm D call. The CDR3 extends over 13 amino acids. V lost 5 bases, J lost 1 base, and 11 bases lay in between. Germline CDR1 is SQVTM and CDR2 is ANQGSEA. As DNA, the CDR3 is TGCAGCGTTTTTTGGATTACGAACACTGAAGCTTTCTTT. Residues: CSVFWITNTEAFF. The variable domain in full, completed from reference TRBV29-1 and TRBJ1-1, reads SAVISQKPSRDICQRGTSLTIQCQVDSQVTMMFWYRQQPGQSLTLIATANQGSEATYESGFVIDKFPISRPNLTFSTLTVSNMSPEDSSIYLCSVFWITNTEAFFGQGTRLTVV.

The table lists this clonotype with a few counts. V is TRBV6-5 and J is TRBJ2-5; tentatively, D is TRBD1 (5 bases). V was cut by 4 bases and J by 4 bases, with 10 bases left in between. The germline V gene encodes CDR1 MNHEY and CDR2 SVGAGI. The CDR3 covers 13 residues. The CDR3 nucleotides are TGTGCCAGCAGTTCACGGACATTAGAGACCCAGTACTTC. This codes for CASSSRTLETQYF.

This chain joins TRBV27 and TRBJ2-7; no definite D call. CDR3 length equals 13 residues. Germline assignment: CDR1 MNHEY and CDR2 SMNVEV (reference sequence). The germline V and J ends were trimmed by 5 bases and 5 bases, with 13 bases remaining between them. CDR3 coding DNA: TGTGCCAGCAGTGCCCTCAGCTCTGACGAGCAGTACTTC. This gives the protein CASSALSSDEQYF.

This clonotype was observed a few times. This chain connects TRBV5-1 to TRBJ2-7; D unclear. The CDR3 extends over 13 amino acids. Per the germline V gene, CDR1 is SGHRS and CDR2 is YFSETQ. Between the trimmed V and J ends, which lost 3 bases and 7 bases, there was a span of 14 bases. This CDR3 reads CASSSVETREQYF. The CDR3 DNA follows: TGCGCCAGCAGCTCCGTAGAGACGCGTGAGCAGTACTTC.